Sequencing of this T cell receptor (beta chain) was carried out in a study of shared clonotypes between healthy human individuals. Study-level results: Against clonotypes common to all four donors, non-shared ones had lower generation probabilities.

Terminally differentiated effector memory CD45RA+ cells were excluded by CCR7 positive selection of CD45RO-negative cells. A word on this clone: Antigen specificity is unknown.

The material for each subset, its genomic DNA, was split evenly across several immunoSEQ plates. TCRdb keeps only in-frame clones here, not all; method: immunoSEQ multiplex PCR. This sample yields about 1.9 million clones, of which just under 95% are seen a single time; around 1.7% belongs to the top ten. The TCR was taken from a man aged 18 to 35 in good health. Some clones in this sample may be carry-over from other donors' samples. Sequencing was performed on naive CD8+ T cells from PBMCs.

CDR3: CASSEADRVEQFF. Here the CDR3 DNA reads TGTGCCAGCAGTGAAGCGGACAGGGTTGAGCAGTTCTTC. The chain carries TRBV2 and TRBJ2-1; the match to TRBD1 covers 8 bases. This CDR3 is built from 13 residues. V was clipped by 0 bases and J by 9 bases; unmatched bases: 1. Germline V gene sequence: CDR1 SNHLY, CDR2 FYNNEI. Full variable domain (missing parts from reference TRBV2 and TRBJ2-1): EPEVTQTPSHQVTQMGQEVILRCVPISNHLYFYWYRQILGQKVEFLVSFYNNEISEKSEIFDDQFSVERPDGSNFTLKIRSTKLEDSAMYFCASSEADRVEQFFGPGTRLTVL.